This TCR beta chain is from a study of immune evolution from preneoplasia to lung adenocarcinoma. Study results and caveats: Top clone frequencies peaked in normal lung, apparently declining through invasive adenocarcinoma. Later-stage lesions seemingly showed higher T cell density and diversity than normal lung.

Between the mid-2010s and the late 2010s, patients underwent resection in Japan or China. Each case's diagnosis was confirmed by two pathologists on H&E. Repertoires were generated with immunoSEQ multiplex PCR, while TCRdb's copy carries only in-frame clones and drops some. This table has several thousand clones, over 80% appearing once. Germline assignment: CDR1 MDHEN and CDR2 SYDVKM. The CDR3 totals 14 residues. V was clipped by 2 bases and J by 4 bases, with 11 bases between them. About this clone: Its antigen is not identified.

J is TRBJ1-1 and V is TRBV28; possibly TRBD1 for D (5 bases). The TCR sequence derives from a donor at least 70 years old with lung adenocarcinoma. The sample taken for sequencing was FFPE adjacent normal lung tissue. The CDR3 sequence: CASSLPGVSTEAFF. The CDR3 nucleotides read TGTGCCAGCAGTTTACCGGGGGTGAGCACTGAAGCTTTCTTT.